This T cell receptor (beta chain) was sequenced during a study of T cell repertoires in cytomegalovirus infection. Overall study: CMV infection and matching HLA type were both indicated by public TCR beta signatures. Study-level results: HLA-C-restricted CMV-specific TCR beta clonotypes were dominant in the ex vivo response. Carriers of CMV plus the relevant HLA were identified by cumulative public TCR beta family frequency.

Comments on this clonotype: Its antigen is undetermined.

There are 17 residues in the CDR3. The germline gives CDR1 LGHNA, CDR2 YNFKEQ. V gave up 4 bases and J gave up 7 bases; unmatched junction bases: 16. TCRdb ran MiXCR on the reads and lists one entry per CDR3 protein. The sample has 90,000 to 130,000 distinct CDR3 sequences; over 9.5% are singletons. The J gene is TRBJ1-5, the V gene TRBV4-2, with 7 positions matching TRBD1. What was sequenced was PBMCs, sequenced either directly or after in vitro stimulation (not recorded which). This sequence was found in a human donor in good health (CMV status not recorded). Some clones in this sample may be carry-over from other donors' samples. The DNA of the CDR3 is TGTGCCAGCAGCCCCTCGTCATTCGGACAGGTCGTGCAGCCCCAGCATTTT. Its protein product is CASSPSSFGQVVQPQHF.